The 10 T cell receptor beta chains below were found in one sample sequenced in a study of cytomegalovirus exposure and HLA in healthy donors. 60 Vbeta and 13 Jbeta primers were used in PCR. Clones were read by immunoSEQ multiplex PCR, and TCRdb kept only the in-frame ones, dropping some. Of 150,000 to 200,000 clones in the sample, 60% to 80% are singletons; the top ten hold about 7.7%. Sequencing used PBMCs. All receptors derive from a woman in her forties in good health and CMV-seropositive.

This clone was counted a few times. J is TRBJ1-4 and V is TRBV7-2; possible D gene TRBD1, 5 bases. Trimming pared 1 base from V and 8 bases from J, leaving 14 bases between. Germline V gene sequence: CDR1 SGHTA, CDR2 FQGNSA. CDR3 length: 15 amino acids. In DNA form, the CDR3 reads TGTGCCAGCAGCTTAGAGGCCGCCTGGGGCGAAAAACTGTTTTTT. Its translation: CASSLEAAWGEKLFF.

This chain links TRBV23-1 with TRBJ2-2; 8 bases are shared with TRBD2. TRBV23-1 is identified as an open reading frame with a role that is uncertain. CDR3 length: 23 residues. V was pared by 0 bases and J by 3 bases, with 24 bases of the junction left unmatched. The CDR3 DNA reads as TGCGCCAGCAGTCAATCTACGAGAAGAAATAGGACTAGCAGACGCCGGGACACCGGGGAGCTGTTTTTT. Its translation is CASSQSTRRNRTSRRRDTGELFF.

The CDR3 here is CASSPAPGAKGYTF. CDR3 coding DNA: TGTGCCAGCAGTCCCGCCCCGGGAGCCAAGGGCTACACCTTC. The gene calls are TRBV27 and TRBJ1-2; no clear D gene. The germline V gene has CDR1 MNHEY and CDR2 SMNVEV (reference sequence). The V end was cut by 5 bases, the J end by 8 bases, with 18 bases between. There are 14 residues in the CDR3.

This chain links TRBV6-5 with TRBJ2-1; D call uncertain. The V and J ends lost 0 bases and 10 bases respectively, with 7 bases between them. CDR1 is MNHEY, CDR2 SVGAGI, per germline. The CDR3 runs to 12 residues. The CDR3, as DNA: TGTGCCAGCAGTTACTCCAACGGGGAGCAGTTCTTC. The encoded protein is CASSYSNGEQFF.

This chain uses TRBV28 with TRBJ1-3, with TRBD1 as a possible D gene (5 bases). With 4 bases removed from V and 0 bases from J, the gap between germline ends came to 13 bases. Per germline, CDR1 MDHEN and CDR2 SYDVKM. CDR3 length equals 16 residues. The DNA for the CDR3 is TGTGCCAGCAGTTCCCTCAGGGCAGGCTCTGGAAACACCATATATTTT. The encoded protein is CASSSLRAGSGNTIYF.

The chain joins TRBV5-5 to TRBJ2-7, with TRBD1 matching 7 bases. The CDR3 spans 16 residues. Germline-derived CDR1 and CDR2 are SGHKS and YYEKEE (reference sequence). The ends lost 4 bases at V and 5 bases at J; junction bases unmatched: 15. The CDR3 region has the DNA TGTGCCAGCAGCCGTGGACAGGCCCTTGAGATGGACGAGCAGTACTTC. Encoded protein: CASSRGQALEMDEQYF.

V usage is TRBV19 and J usage is TRBJ1-2; weak D call: TRBD1 (6 bases). The CDR3 contains 14 residues. CDR1 and CDR2 (germline): LNHDA, SQIVND (reference sequence). V lost 1 base and J 4 bases, leaving 10 bases between the germline ends. CDR3 sequence: CASSIGGGTYGYTF. The CDR3 bases are TGTGCCAGTAGTATAGGAGGGGGAACCTATGGCTACACCTTC. Supplemented by reference TRBV19 and TRBJ1-2, the full variable domain reads DGGITQSPKYLFRKEGQNVTLSCEQNLNHDAMYWYRQDPGQGLRLIYYSQIVNDFQKGDIAEGYSVSREKKESFPLTVTSAQKNPTAFYLCASSIGGGTYGYTFGSGTRLTVV.

This chain uses TRBV27 with TRBJ1-1; D gene ambiguous. The CDR3 runs to 14 residues. Germline lookup yields CDR1 MNHEY and CDR2 SMNVEV (reference sequence). V lost 0 bases and J lost 0, with 5 bases in between. This chain's CDR3 is CASSLSHLNTEAFF. CDR3 nucleotide sequence: TGTGCCAGCAGTTTATCCCATCTGAACACTGAAGCTTTCTTT.

This chain uses TRBV4-2 with TRBJ2-3; 8 nucleotides line up with TRBD2. The CDR3 has 15 amino acids. J gave up 2 bases and V 4 bases, and 5 bases lay outside the gene matches. Germline lookup yields CDR1 LGHNA and CDR2 YNFKEQ. The CDR3 nucleotides read TGTGCCAGCAGCCCGACTAGCGCCTCCACAGATACGCAGTATTTT. This sequence encodes CASSPTSASTDTQYF.

This chain connects TRBV19 to TRBJ1-1; maybe TRBD1 (6 bases). CDR3 length: 15 amino acids. Germline V gene sequence: CDR1 LNHDA, CDR2 SQIVND (reference sequence). The V gene lost 7 bases and the J gene lost 7 bases, with 22 bases spanning the gap. The CDR3 is CASIPRQANSGEAFF. In DNA form, the CDR3 reads TGTGCCAGTATTCCGCGACAGGCAAACTCTGGTGAAGCTTTCTTT.